This TCR beta chain was recovered during a study of T cells in Graves' hyperthyroidism and ophthalmopathy. The authors deemed Graves' hyperthyroidism stable absent ophthalmopathy progression within 18 months. Study-level findings and limits: Researchers found most expanded thyroid clonotypes above 0.001 in blood as well.

V trimming: 4 bases; J trimming: 2 bases; junction bases outside the gene matches: 6. CDR3 size: 14 residues. CDR1 is SGHNT, CDR2 YYREEE, per germline (reference sequence). Amplification targeted TCR beta CDR3 regions from RNA transcripts. HTBI primers were the set used in a first-round RT-PCR of the TCR CDR3. TCRdb recomputed calls from the multiplex PCR reads with MiXCR, one row per CDR3 protein. This sample has about 200,000 distinct CDR3 sequences, with about a sixth found just once. This clonotype came up many times. The target antigen is unknown. The rearrangement uses TRBV5-4 and TRBJ2-7; TRBD1 matches at 7 bases. This receptor was identified in a woman in her forties or fifties with Graves' hyperthyroidism. The sequenced sample was blood. CDR3 DNA: TGTGCCAGCAGCCCCTGGGACAGAGCCTACGAGCAGTACTTC. This translates into CASSPWDRAYEQYF.